This T cell receptor beta chain was sequenced in a study of regulatory T cells in long-lasting Graves disease (dated by TCRdb to about 2021). Context from the whole study: In the newly diagnosed Graves' disease group, patients had been taking antithyroid drugs for less than 3 months. Patients with persistent Graves' disease were compared with patients with newly diagnosed Graves' disease using TCR sequencing and RNA sequencing of peripheral blood. The study was conducted in China and was registered as a clinical trial. A total of roughly 35 samples were covered by TCR sequencing, comprising some 13 persistent and around 20 newly diagnosed Graves' disease patients.

The research as a whole found: Patients with persistent disease shared more public clonotypes (fewer than 3,000) than newly diagnosed patients did (more than 900). Only the TCR beta chain was sequenced and analyzed. Compared with newly diagnosed patients, patients with persistent Graves' disease had lower TCR Shannon entropy and fewer highly expanded clones, which suggests clonal expansion. Persistent disease showed preferential use of TRBV28, TRBJ1-2 and TRBJ2-5, whereas newly diagnosed disease favored TRBV20-1 and TRBJ2-1. The authors acknowledged the small sample size as a limitation that may reduce accuracy. The study examined only peripheral blood because the primary lesion, thyroid tissue, could not be accessed.

The germline ends are 15 bases apart after V is trimmed by 6 bases and J by 2 bases. The cysteine opens and the phenylalanine closes a CDR3 of 14 amino acids. CDR3 DNA is the only sequence kept; it has 42 bases, read in frame from the first base. The germline V gene (reference sequence) provides CDR1 DFQATT and CDR2 SNEGSKA. This clonotype was recorded many times. What this receptor recognizes is not known. Per-base qualities were not stored, and no clone one base away is much larger. The time point label, read with the paper, signifies: newly diagnosed GD, antithyroid drugs for less than 3 months. For both TCR sequencing and RNA sequencing, RNA was extracted from PBMCs using TRIzol. Graves' disease was diagnosed according to American Thyroid Association guidelines. Patients for the study were recruited at an endocrinology department in Xi'an, China. Each patient gave 7 to 9.5 milliliters of peripheral blood, collected in an EDTA anticoagulant tube. Ficoll Paque Plus density gradient separation was used to isolate PBMCs, and no further T cell sorting was performed. An Agilent 2100 Bioanalyzer and agarose gel were used to check RNA quality, while a NanoDrop 2000 measured RNA concentration.

Library generation was performed with multiplex PCR. These reads were obtained on an Illumina HiSeq 4000. iRepertoire HTBI primers and Arm-PCR amplification of CDR3 regions were used to construct TCR beta libraries. Before sequencing, the PCR products went through gel purification. The original pipeline was this. Across samples, about 63 TRBV and 14 TRBJ segments were identified and used for gene usage analysis of CDR3 amino acid clonotypes. Filtered high-quality paired reads were merged into contigs using COPE and FqMerger. BLAST was used to align contigs to the IMGT TRBV, TRBD and TRBJ reference genes, and CDR3 was defined following IMGT. Highly expanded clones were defined as clonotypes with a frequency above 0.1%. Shannon entropy served as the measure of repertoire diversity, while the Gini coefficient captured V-J evenness. Clonotypes shared by more than one individual were considered public. TCRdb trimmed the raw reads at Q25, called clones with MiXCR and kept productive beta chains. When rows share a CDR3 protein, they turn into one entry using the most common DNA and genes. The V and J calls were not made by the authors but by TCRdb's processing. The sample table shows a few hundred thousand distinct CDR3 sequences, and about 12% are seen once. The top ten hold 15% to 20% of the sample.

This sample also appeared in a second study, on T cells in Graves' hyperthyroidism and ophthalmopathy. Drawing on the second study: A patient counted as having stable Graves' hyperthyroidism if no progression to ophthalmopathy occurred over 18 months of follow-up. Hyperthyroidism patients were aged 18 to 65 years and newly diagnosed, with disease duration of less than 2 months. The study excluded patients with uncontrolled infections, other autoimmune diseases, pregnancy or lactation. Diagnoses were based on clinical symptoms, serum thyroxine and TRAb, thyroid ultrasound and orbital computed tomography. A first-round RT-PCR of the TCR CDR3 used the HTBI primer set with the Qiagen OneStep RT-PCR kit. Most expanded thyroid clonotypes (frequency above 0.001) were also found in blood, which suggests that blood repertoires may mirror thyroid immune responses. A 13 V-J signature model separated ophthalmopathy from stable hyperthyroidism, with around 88% sensitivity and roughly 82% specificity in cross-validation and 80%/75% in testing. In validation, the model predicted progression to ophthalmopathy with around 71% sensitivity and about 72% specificity, a median of approximately 6.7 months before onset. TCR V-J signatures able to tell the groups apart were searched for in a discovery cohort of about a hundred patients, of whom more than 40 had Graves' ophthalmopathy and about 55 had stable Graves' hyperthyroidism. An independent validation cohort of under 20 hyperthyroidism patients and roughly 16 patients who later progressed to ophthalmopathy tested prospective prediction of ophthalmopathy. The 100 or so discovery patients were randomly divided into training and test sets at a 7:3 ratio. Thyroid tissue and blood T-cell repertoires from more than five Graves' hyperthyroidism patients were also compared in the study. Once sampling was done, hyperthyroidism patients were given methimazole at a starting dose of 30 mg daily, whereas ophthalmopathy patients were given high-dose intravenous methylprednisolone. The libraries were constructed in a second round of multiplex PCR and then size-selected and purified. The libraries were sequenced on an Illumina HiSeq2000 using paired-end 100 bp reads. SOAPnuke was used to process the raw data, throwing out any read that contained adapters or uncalled bases, had a mean Phred below 15, or lacked an exact constant-primer or identifier match. High-quality paired reads were merged with COPE v1.2.5, and unique nucleotide sequences were defined as clonotypes. MiTCR v1.1 was used to align the clonotypes against IMGT TRBV, TRBD and TRBJ reference segments. The analysis was restricted to V-J combinations with a frequency above 0.0001, which together covered 99% to 99.2% of the repertoires. A TCS score was defined as the ratio between F50 (clonal expansion) and ExV (chaos), using BLOSUM62-based TCRdist between CDR3 peptides within each V-J. Welch's t-statistics and random forest reduced fewer than 550 V-J features to 10 to 15, which were used in a naive Bayes classifier (R e1071). No statistical method was used to fix the sample size in advance, and group allocation was not hidden from the investigators. The paper describes TCR Vbeta CDR3 sequencing of 130 to 150 peripheral blood samples, made up of about 41 ophthalmopathy patients, more than 70 hyperthyroidism patients and approximately 17 progressor patients.

The source was peripheral blood mononuclear cells (PBMCs), collected at new diagnosis, from a patient treated with antithyroid drugs. This clonotype originated in a woman between 18 and 29 years old with Graves disease. Donor details come from another sample of the same person, matched by shared clones. The rearrangement combines TRBV20-1 with TRBJ2-3; tentative D gene TRBD2, with 5 bases matching. The CDR3 is CSAAGRPITDTQYF. The bases read TGCAGTGCCGCGGGCCGACCGATCACAGATACGCAGTATTTT.